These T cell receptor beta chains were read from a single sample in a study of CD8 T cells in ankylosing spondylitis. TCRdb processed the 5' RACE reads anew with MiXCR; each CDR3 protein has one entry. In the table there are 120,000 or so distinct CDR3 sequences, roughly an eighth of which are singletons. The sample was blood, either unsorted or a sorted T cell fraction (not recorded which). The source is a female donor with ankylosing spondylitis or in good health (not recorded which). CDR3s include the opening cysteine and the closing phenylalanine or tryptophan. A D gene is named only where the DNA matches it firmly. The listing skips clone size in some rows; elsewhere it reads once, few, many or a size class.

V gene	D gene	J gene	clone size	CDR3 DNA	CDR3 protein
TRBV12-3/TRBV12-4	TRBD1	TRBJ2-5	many	TGTGCCAGCAGGAGGACAGGGTTATTTTCAGAGACCCAGTACTTC	CASRRTGLFSETQYF
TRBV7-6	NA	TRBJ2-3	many	TGTGCCAGCAGCCCACGACTAGATCACACAGATACGCAGTATTTT	CASSPRLDHTDTQYF
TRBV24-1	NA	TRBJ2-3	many	TGTGCCACCCAGAGGGACTTCACAGATACGCAGTATTTT	CATQRDFTDTQYF
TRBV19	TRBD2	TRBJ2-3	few	TGTGCCAGTAGTATTACTAGCGAGGTGGATACGCAGTATTTT	CASSITSEVDTQYF
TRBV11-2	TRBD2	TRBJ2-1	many	TGTGCCAGCAGCTTAGTAGGACTAGCGGGAGGGCCGGGCAATGAGCAGTTCTTC	CASSLVGLAGGPGNEQFF
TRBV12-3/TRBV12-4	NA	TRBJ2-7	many	TGTGCCAGCAGTTTAGCTGCGACCTACGAGCAGTACTTC	CASSLAATYEQYF
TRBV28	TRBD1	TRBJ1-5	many	TGTGCCAGCGGGGACAGGGGAGTTCAGCCCCAGCATTTT	CASGDRGVQPQHF
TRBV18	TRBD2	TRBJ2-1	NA	TGTGCCAGCTCACAAGGGACTAGCGGGGGCTATGAGCAGTTCTTC	CASSQGTSGGYEQFF
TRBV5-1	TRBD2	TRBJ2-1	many	TGCGCCAGCATGGTGGTAGCGGGGAGTTACAATGAGCAGTTCTTC	CASMVVAGSYNEQFF
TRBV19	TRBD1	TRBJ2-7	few	TGTGCCAGTAGTAACCTGGGACAGGGTACCTACGAGCAGTACTTC	CASSNLGQGTYEQYF
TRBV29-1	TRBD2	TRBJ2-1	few	TGCAGCGCCTGGACTAGCGGGGCCAATGAGCAGTTCTTC	CSAWTSGANEQFF
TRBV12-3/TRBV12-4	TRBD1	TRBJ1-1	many	TGTGCCAGCAACCCCGGGACAGGGGGCATCACTGAAGCTTTCTTT	CASNPGTGGITEAFF
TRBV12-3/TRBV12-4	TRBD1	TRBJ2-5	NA	TGTGCCAGTGGAAGCCGGGACAGGGCTGAGACCCAGTACTTC	CASGSRDRAETQYF
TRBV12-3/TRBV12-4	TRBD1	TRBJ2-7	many	TGTGCCAGCAGTTTAAAGGACAGGGGGCTAATGTATTCCTACGAGCAGTACTTC	CASSLKDRGLMYSYEQYF
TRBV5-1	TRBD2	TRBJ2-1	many	TGCGCCAGCAGCTCGGTACTAGCGGATGAGCAGTTCTTC	CASSSVLADEQFF
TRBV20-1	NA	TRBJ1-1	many	TGCAGTGCTAGAAGTCCGGACACTGAAGCTTTCTTT	CSARSPDTEAFF
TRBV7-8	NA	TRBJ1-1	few	TGTGCCAGCAGCTTAGATCGTCACACTGAAGCTTTCTTT	CASSLDRHTEAFF
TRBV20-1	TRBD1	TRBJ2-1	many	TGCAGTGCTAGAGGGGACAGTAACAATGAGCAGTTCTTC	CSARGDSNNEQFF
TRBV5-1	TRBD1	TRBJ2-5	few	TGCGCCAGCAGCCCCGGGACAGGGGAGGTGGAGACCCAGTACTTC	CASSPGTGEVETQYF
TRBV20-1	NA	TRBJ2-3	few	TGCAGTGCTAGGGACTTCAGGGATACGCAGTATTTT	CSARDFRDTQYF
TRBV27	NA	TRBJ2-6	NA	TGTGCCAGCACTCTAATGGGGGGGCGGTCTGGGGCCAACGTCCTGACTTTC	CASTLMGGRSGANVLTF
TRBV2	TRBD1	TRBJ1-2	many	TGTGCCAGCGATCGGACAGGGTCCTACGGCTACACCTTC	CASDRTGSYGYTF
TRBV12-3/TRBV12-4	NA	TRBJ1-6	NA	TGTGCCAGCAGACCCGGAGGGGTCTCCTATAATTCACCCCTCCACTTT	CASRPGGVSYNSPLHF
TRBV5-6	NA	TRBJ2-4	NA	TGTGCCAGCAGCATCCGGGTTACTAGGGGGAAAAACATTCAGTACTTC	CASSIRVTRGKNIQYF
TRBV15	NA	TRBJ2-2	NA	TGTGCCACCAGCAGAGCGGGGGCAGCGGGCGGGGAGCTGTTTTTT	CATSRAGAAGGELFF
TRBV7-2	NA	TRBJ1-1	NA	TGTGCCAGCAGCTTAAACCCCCCAGGGGTAACTGAAGCTTTCTTT	CASSLNPPGVTEAFF
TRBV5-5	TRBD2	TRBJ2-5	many	TGTGCCAGCAGCCAACCACTAGCGGGAGAAGAGACCCAGTACTTC	CASSQPLAGEETQYF
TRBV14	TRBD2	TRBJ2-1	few	TGTGCCAGCAGCCAAGATCCCCGCTGGACTAGCGGGGGTTTGGGTGAGCAGTTCTTC	CASSQDPRWTSGGLGEQFF
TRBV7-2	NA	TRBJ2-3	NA	TGTGCCAGCAGCTTAGCGGCGTCTTTGGATACGCAGTATTTT	CASSLAASLDTQYF
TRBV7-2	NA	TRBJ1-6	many	TGTGCCAGCAGCCCGGACAGCGGTAATTCACCCCTCCACTTT	CASSPDSGNSPLHF
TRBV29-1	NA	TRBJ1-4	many	TGCAGCGTTGCGACGGGTAATGAAAAACTGTTTTTT	CSVATGNEKLFF
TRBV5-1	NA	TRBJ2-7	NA	TGCGCCAGCAGCTACCAGCAGAGCTCCTACGAGCAGTACTTC	CASSYQQSSYEQYF
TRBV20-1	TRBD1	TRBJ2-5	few	TGCAGTGCTAGAGTCGAGGACAGGAGATACCAAGAGACCCAGTACTTC	CSARVEDRRYQETQYF
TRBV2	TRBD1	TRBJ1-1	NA	TGTGCCAGCAGTGAACAGAGGACAGGGGCGGCTGAAGCTTTCTTT	CASSEQRTGAAEAFF
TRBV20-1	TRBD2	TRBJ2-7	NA	TGCAGTGCCACAAAAGCGGGAGGTTCCTACGAGCAGTACTTC	CSATKAGGSYEQYF
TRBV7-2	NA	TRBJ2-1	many	TGTGCCAGCAGCTTAGCGGTCAGCTCCTACAATGAGCAGTTCTTC	CASSLAVSSYNEQFF
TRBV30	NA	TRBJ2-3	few	TGTGCCTGGAGTAGGGGGACAGATACGCAGTATTTT	CAWSRGTDTQYF
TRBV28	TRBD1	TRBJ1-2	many	TGTGCCAGCAGTTTATACGACAGGGGGTCTGGCTACACCTTC	CASSLYDRGSGYTF
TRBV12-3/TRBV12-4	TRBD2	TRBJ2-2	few	TGTGCCAGCAGTGGACTAGCGGGGGAAGGCGGGGAGCTGTTTTTT	CASSGLAGEGGELFF
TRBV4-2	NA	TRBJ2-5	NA	TGTGCCAGCAGCCCAGATAAAGGGGGTAGAGTTATCCAAGAGACCCAGTACTTC	CASSPDKGGRVIQETQYF
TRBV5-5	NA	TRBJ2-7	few	TGTGCCAGCAGCTTGGGTAGCGGAACCTACGAGCAGTACTTC	CASSLGSGTYEQYF
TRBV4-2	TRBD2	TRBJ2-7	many	TGTGCCAGCAGCCAATCGACCTGGACTAGCAACTCCTACGAGCAGTACTTC	CASSQSTWTSNSYEQYF